Listed below are T cell receptor beta chains from one sample, sequenced in a study of OX40 agonist ivuxolimab in advanced cancers. Assay used: immunoSEQ multiplex PCR; TCRdb lists only in-frame clones, some missing. The data hold fewer than 90,000 clones, with 91% observed a single time. The sequencing here drew on CD4+ or CD8+ T cells sorted from blood, taken in a trial of the OX40 agonist ivuxolimab. The source of these receptors is an adult with an advanced solid tumor such as melanoma, head and neck, liver or kidney cancer. Each CDR3 is given with its conserved first and last residue. The D gene is left open where the match is weak.

TRBJ1-4 . TRBV10-3 CAISESNQAGEKLFF TGTGCCATCAGTGAGTCTAATCAGGCGGGTGAAAAACTGTTTTTT
TRBJ2-5 . TRBV6-1 CASSPGWGEQYF TGTGCCAGCAGCCCTGGGTGGGGAGAGCAGTACTTC
TRBJ2-7 . TRBV7-3 CASSKSWSAEQYF TGTGCCAGCAGCAAAAGCTGGTCAGCCGAGCAGTACTTC
TRBJ2-5 TRBD1 TRBV5-1 CASSTGKGQETQYF TGCGCCAGTTCGACAGGGAAAGGGCAAGAGACCCAGTACTTC
TRBJ1-5 TRBD1 TRBV28 CASSSRPLTGGVASVPQHF TGTGCCAGCAGTTCCCGACCCCTTACAGGGGGAGTCGCAAGCGTGCCCCAGCATTTT
TRBJ1-6 . TRBV28 CARPIGGQSYNSPLHF TGTGCCAGACCAATCGGGGGGCAGTCCTATAATTCACCCCTCCACTTT
TRBJ2-3 . TRBV28 CASSWAAGISTDTQYF TGTGCCAGCAGCTGGGCGGCCGGGATCAGCACAGATACGCAGTATTTT
TRBJ2-7 . TRBV5-1 CASSIDSYYEQYF TGCGCCAGCAGTATCGACAGCTACTACGAGCAGTACTTC
TRBJ1-1 . TRBV5-4 CASSSTGVGTEAFF TGTGCCAGCAGCTCGACAGGTGTGGGGACTGAAGCTTTCTTT
TRBJ2-3 . TRBV20-1 CSVGPADTQYF TGCAGTGTCGGTCCTGCAGATACGCAGTATTTT
TRBJ2-3 . TRBV28 CASSLRASTDTQYF TGTGCCAGCAGCCTTCGGGCGAGCACAGATACGCAGTATTTT
TRBJ2-1 . TRBV5-1 CASSLQQEYNEQFF TGCGCCAGCAGCTTGCAGCAGGAATACAATGAGCAGTTCTTC
TRBJ2-5 . TRBV7-9 CASSRTGTETQYF TGTGCCAGCAGCCGTACAGGGACAGAGACCCAGTACTTC